These T cell receptor gamma chains were read from a single sample in a study of gammadelta T cells in human blood. TCRdb re-called the RT-PCR reads with CATT. The table shows around 470 gamma-chain clones, with 7.3% occurring only once. The source material was non-Vgamma9Vdelta2 gamma-delta T cells from fetal blood. The origin of the receptors is a human fetus. Both conserved end residues are part of each CDR3. Part of the rows lack a size; the others show once, few, many or a class for expanded clones.

j_call v_call clone_size cdr3_aa
TRGJP1 TRGV2 medium-sized CATWDAGWFKIF
TRGJ1/TRGJ2 TRGV2 large CATWDGRGYKKLF
TRGJ1/TRGJ2 TRGV3 medium-sized CATWDRLFCYKKLF
TRGJP2 TRGV4 large CATWDGGGSDWIKTF
TRGJ1/TRGJ2 TRGV2 large CATWDGPYKKLF
TRGJ1/TRGJ2 TRGV4 NA CATWGHYYKKLF
TRGJ1/TRGJ2 TRGV4 large CATWDRYYKKLF
TRGJP1 TRGV4 medium-sized CATWDGPTTGWFKIF
TRGJP2 TRGV8 large CATRVGDWIKTF
TRGJP2 TRGV8 large CATWIGPDWIKTF
TRGJ1/TRGJ2 TRGV9 hyperexpanded CALWEVLHYKKLF
TRGJ1/TRGJ2 TRGV9 large CALWEVRKKLF
TRGJ1/TRGJ2 TRGV4 large CATWDRGYKKLF
TRGJ1/TRGJ2 TRGV2 large CATWDGPLNYYKKLF
TRGJ1/TRGJ2 TRGV3 large CATWDRPFHYYKKLF
TRGJ1/TRGJ2 TRGV2 large CATWDSHKKLF
TRGJ1/TRGJ2 TRGV4 large CATWDGKNYKKLF
TRGJ1/TRGJ2 TRGV8 few CATWDRESELLVKYYKKLF
TRGJ1/TRGJ2 TRGV3 NA CATWVNWRIKKLF
TRGJ1/TRGJ2 TRGV4 large CATWDVFYYKKLF
TRGJP1 TRGV2 large CATWDGRDTTGWFKIF
TRGJ1/TRGJ2 TRGV9 large CALWEVKGHKKLF
TRGJ1/TRGJ2 TRGV2 large CATWDGSNYYKKLF
TRGJ1/TRGJ2 TRGV8 large CATWETRKKLF
TRGJP2 TRGV8 large CATWLSSDWIKTF
TRGJP1 TRGV3 large CATWDRLTGWFKIF
TRGJ1/TRGJ2 TRGV2 large CAIWDRPRYYKKLF
TRGJ1/TRGJ2 TRGV4 medium-sized CATWLHYKKLF
TRGJ1/TRGJ2 TRGV10 large CAAWMGYKKLF
TRGJ1/TRGJ2 TRGV5 large CATWDRQGGYKKLF
TRGJP2 TRGV2 large CATWDGNSSDWIKTF
TRGJP1 TRGV4 medium-sized CATWGRTGWFKIF
TRGJ1/TRGJ2 TRGV3 large CATWDRRYKKLF
TRGJ1/TRGJ2 TRGV8 large CATWDSRNYYKKLF
TRGJ1/TRGJ2 TRGV8 few CAPWTPQAEKLF
TRGJ1/TRGJ2 TRGV8 large CATWDGPYYKKLF
TRGJ1/TRGJ2 TRGV2 NA CATWDGQDYKKLF
TRGJ1/TRGJ2 TRGV4 large CATWDSAWRKLF
TRGJ1/TRGJ2 TRGV10 NA CAAWDLKLF
TRGJ1/TRGJ2 TRGV4 NA CATWDDDKKLF
TRGJ1/TRGJ2 TRGV4 large CATWDGRNYKKLF
TRGJP1 TRGV4 large CATWDTGTGWFKIF
TRGJ1/TRGJ2 TRGV2 medium-sized CATWDGNYYKKLF
TRGJ1/TRGJ2 TRGV10 NA CAVWMGYKKLF
TRGJ1/TRGJ2 TRGV3 large CATWDRLGYKKLF
TRGJ1/TRGJ2 TRGV5 large CATWDRRGYYYKKLF
TRGJ1/TRGJ2 TRGV3 large CATWDRPNYYKKLF
TRGJ1/TRGJ2 TRGV5 large CATWDRQNYYKKLF
TRGJP1 TRGV8 large CATWDGDTTGWFKIF
TRGJ1/TRGJ2 TRGV4 large CATWDGLGYKKLF
TRGJ1/TRGJ2 TRGV2 few CATWSYYKKLF
TRGJ1/TRGJ2 TRGV2 large CATWDGRYKKLF
TRGJ1/TRGJ2 TRGV3 medium-sized CATWNYYKKLF
TRGJ1/TRGJ2 TRGV8 large CATWRGYKKLF
TRGJ1/TRGJ2 TRGV10 NA CAVWRGYKKLF
TRGJ1/TRGJ2 TRGV4 large CATWDGPNYYKKLF
TRGJP1 TRGV8 large CATWDKSAARDDTTGWFKIF
TRGJ1/TRGJ2 TRGV3 medium-sized CATWDVGMLPDYYKKLF
TRGJP2 TRGV8 large CATWGRDWIKTF